This T cell receptor beta chain derives from a study of blood T cells in healthy people across ages. With a J-beta primer mix and a sample-barcoded 5' primer, a second PCR ran about 6 to 11 cycles. TCRdb analysed the 5' RACE reads with MiXCR anew, one entry per CDR3 protein. The sample carries approximately 760,000 distinct CDR3 sequences, 20% to 30% recorded once. The CDR3 totals 16 residues. V shed 1 base and J 5 bases; nucleotides not matched to a gene: 8. This clonotype came up a few times. The same data also contributed to another study, on T cells of mothers and their children. That paper adds: Donors comprised three healthy Caucasian mothers plus their six children.

The sequenced material came from blood. The clonotype originates from a boy aged 5-17 years in good health. The rearrangement uses TRBV12-3 or TRBV12-4 and TRBJ2-5, with 9 positions matching TRBD1. Written as DNA, the CDR3 is TGTGCCAGCAGTTTAGTTGTGGGACAGGGAGGGGAGACCCAGTACTTC. Translating it yields CASSLVVGQGGETQYF.